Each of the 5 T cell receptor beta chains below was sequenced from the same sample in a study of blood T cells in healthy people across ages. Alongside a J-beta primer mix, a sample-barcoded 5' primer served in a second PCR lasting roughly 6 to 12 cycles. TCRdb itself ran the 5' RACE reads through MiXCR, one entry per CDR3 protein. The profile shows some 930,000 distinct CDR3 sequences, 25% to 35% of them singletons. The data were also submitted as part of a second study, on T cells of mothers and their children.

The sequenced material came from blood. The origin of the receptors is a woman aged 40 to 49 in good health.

The CDR3 region has the DNA TGTGCCAGCAGTTCTCCTTGGACGGACAATTTAGCCAAAAACATTCAGTACTTC. As protein: CASSSPWTDNLAKNIQYF. V usage is TRBV28 and J usage is TRBJ2-4; D may be TRBD1 (5 bases). Looked up from germline, CDR1 is MDHEN and CDR2 is SYDVKM. Trimming removed 4 bases at V and 0 bases at J, with 19 bases between. The CDR3 contains 18 residues. Combining the CDR3 with reference TRBV28 and TRBJ2-4 gives the whole variable domain DVKVTQSSRYLVKRTGEKVFLECVQDMDHENMFWYRQDPGLGLRLIYFSYDVKMKEKGDIPEGYSVSREKKERFSLILESASTNQTSMYLCASSSPWTDNLAKNIQYFGAGTRLSVL.

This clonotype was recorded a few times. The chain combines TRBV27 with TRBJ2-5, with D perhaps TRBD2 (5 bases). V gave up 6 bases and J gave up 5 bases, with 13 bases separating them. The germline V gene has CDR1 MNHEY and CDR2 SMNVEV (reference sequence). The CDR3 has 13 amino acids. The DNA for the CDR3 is TGTGCCAGCAGCCCCCGGACTGTGGAGACCCAGTACTTC. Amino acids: CASSPRTVETQYF.

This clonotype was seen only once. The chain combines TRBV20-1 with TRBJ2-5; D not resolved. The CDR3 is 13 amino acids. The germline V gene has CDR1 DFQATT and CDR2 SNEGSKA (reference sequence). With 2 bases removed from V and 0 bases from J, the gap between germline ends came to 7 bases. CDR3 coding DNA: TGCAGTGCTAGATCTGAGAACCAAGAGACCCAGTACTTC. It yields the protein CSARSENQETQYF.

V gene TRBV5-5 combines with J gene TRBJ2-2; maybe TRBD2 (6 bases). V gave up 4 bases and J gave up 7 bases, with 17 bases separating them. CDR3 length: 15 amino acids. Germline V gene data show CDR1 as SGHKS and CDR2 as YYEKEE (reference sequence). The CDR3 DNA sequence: TGTGCCAGCAGCACGGGGGAGTTTCGAGTCGGGGAGCTGTTTTTT. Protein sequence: CASSTGEFRVGELFF. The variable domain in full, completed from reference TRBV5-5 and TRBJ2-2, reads DAGVTQSPTHLIKTRGQQVTLRCSPISGHKSVSWYQQVLGQGPQFIFQYYEKEERGRGNFPDRFSARQFPNYSSELNVNALLLGDSALYLCASSTGEFRVGELFFGEGSRLTVL.

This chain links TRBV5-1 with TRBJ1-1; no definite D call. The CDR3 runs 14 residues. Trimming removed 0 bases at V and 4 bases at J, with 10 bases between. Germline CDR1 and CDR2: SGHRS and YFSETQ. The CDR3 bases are TGCGCCAGCAGCTTGGACCACCAGGTCACTGAAGCTTTCTTT. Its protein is CASSLDHQVTEAFF.